This TCR beta chain was identified during a study of T-cell memory formation after mild COVID-19. Findings and caveats of the study: Clones contracting across day 15 to 85 had a balanced CD4/CD8 profile; later expanding clones leaned CD4+.

V lost 5 bases, J lost 4 bases, and 8 bases stayed unmatched. The germline V gene encodes CDR1 KGHSH and CDR2 LQKENI. The CDR3 totals 14 residues. Only a few counts were recorded for this clonotype. The antigen is not known. A single record per CDR3 protein comes from TCRdb applying MiXCR to the 5' RACE reads. The data hold hundreds of thousands of distinct CDR3 sequences, with less than 25% observed a single time. Sequencing input: PBMCs or a T cell subset sorted from them (not recorded which). The sequence was obtained from an adult woman who had mild COVID-19 (a few samples of this study predate the infection). Cell type and time point are not known. This rearrangement joins TRBV18 to TRBJ2-7; TRBD1 matches at 7 bases. In nucleotides, the CDR3 is TGTGCCAGCTCAGTGGGACAGACATTTTACGAGCAGTACTTC. It specifies CASSVGQTFYEQYF.